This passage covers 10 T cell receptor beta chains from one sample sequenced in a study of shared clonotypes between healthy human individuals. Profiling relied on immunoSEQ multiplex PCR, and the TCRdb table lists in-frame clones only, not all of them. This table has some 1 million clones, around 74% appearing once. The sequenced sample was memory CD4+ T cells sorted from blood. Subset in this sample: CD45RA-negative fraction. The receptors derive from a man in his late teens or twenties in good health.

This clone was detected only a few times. CDR3 sequence: CAINNGRETDTQYF. CDR3 nucleotide sequence: TGTGCCATCAATAACGGGAGGGAGACAGATACGCAGTATTTT. The V gene is TRBV10-3, the J gene TRBJ2-3; 8 nucleotides align to TRBD2. This CDR3 contains 14 residues. J gave up 3 bases and V 7 bases, and 6 bases lay outside the gene matches. Per the germline V gene, CDR1 is ENHRY and CDR2 is SYGVKD.

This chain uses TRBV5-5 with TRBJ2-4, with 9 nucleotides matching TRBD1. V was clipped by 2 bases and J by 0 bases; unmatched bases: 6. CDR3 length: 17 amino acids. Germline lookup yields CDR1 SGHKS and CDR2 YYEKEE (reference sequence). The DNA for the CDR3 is TGTGCCAGCAGCTTTACAGGGGGCACATTAGCCAAAAACATTCAGTACTTC. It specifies CASSFTGGTLAKNIQYF.

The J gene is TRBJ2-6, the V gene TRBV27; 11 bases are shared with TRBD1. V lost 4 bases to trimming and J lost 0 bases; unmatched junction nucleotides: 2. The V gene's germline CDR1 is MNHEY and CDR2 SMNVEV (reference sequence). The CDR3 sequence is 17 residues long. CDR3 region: CASSSGTGGSGANVLTF. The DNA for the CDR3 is TGTGCCAGCAGTTCCGGGACAGGGGGCTCTGGGGCCAACGTCCTGACTTTC.

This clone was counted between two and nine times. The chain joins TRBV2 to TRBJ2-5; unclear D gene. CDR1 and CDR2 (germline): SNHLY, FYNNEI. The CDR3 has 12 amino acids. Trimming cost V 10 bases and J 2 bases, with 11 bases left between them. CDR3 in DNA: TGTGCCACCGCTTACGGGCAAGAGACCCAGTACTTC. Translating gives CATAYGQETQYF. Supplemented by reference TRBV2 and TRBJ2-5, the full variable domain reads EPEVTQTPSHQVTQMGQEVILRCVPISNHLYFYWYRQILGQKVEFLVSFYNNEISEKSEIFDDQFSVERPDGSNFTLKIRSTKLEDSAMYFCATAYGQETQYFGPGTRLLVL.

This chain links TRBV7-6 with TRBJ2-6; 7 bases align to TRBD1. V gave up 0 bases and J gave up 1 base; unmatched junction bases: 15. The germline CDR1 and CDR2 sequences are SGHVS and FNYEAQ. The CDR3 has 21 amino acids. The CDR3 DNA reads TGTGCCAGCAGCTTAGCCTCAACGAACAACAGGGGCCGATCTGGGGCCAACGTCCTGACTTTC. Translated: CASSLASTNNRGRSGANVLTF.

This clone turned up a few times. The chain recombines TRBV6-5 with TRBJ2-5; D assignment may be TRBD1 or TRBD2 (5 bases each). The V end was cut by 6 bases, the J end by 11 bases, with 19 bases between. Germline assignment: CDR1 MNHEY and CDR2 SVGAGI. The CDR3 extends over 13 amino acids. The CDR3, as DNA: TGTGCCAGCAGCTGGGGCAGGGAGAGTGAGCAGTACTTC. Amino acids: CASSWGRESEQYF.

CDR3 coding DNA: TGTGCCAGCCACCGGGACAAAAATTACGAGCAGTACTTC. As protein: CASHRDKNYEQYF. The genes are TRBV2 and TRBJ2-7, with a tentative D call TRBD1 (6 bases). Looked up from germline, CDR1 is SNHLY and CDR2 is FYNNEI. CDR3 size: 13 residues. Trimming removed 8 bases at V and 4 bases at J, with 15 bases between.

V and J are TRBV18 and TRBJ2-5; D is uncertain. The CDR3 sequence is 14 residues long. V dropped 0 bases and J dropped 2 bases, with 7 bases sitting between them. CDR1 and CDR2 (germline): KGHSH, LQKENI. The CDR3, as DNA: TGTGCCAGCTCACCACCCTCGGAACAAGAGACCCAGTACTTC. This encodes CASSPPSEQETQYF. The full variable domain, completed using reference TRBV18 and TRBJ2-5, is NAGVMQNPRHLVRRRGQEARLRCSPMKGHSHVYWYRQLPEEGLKFMVYLQKENIIDESGMPKERFSAEFPKEGPSILRIQQVVRGDSAAYFCASSPPSEQETQYFGPGTRLLVL.

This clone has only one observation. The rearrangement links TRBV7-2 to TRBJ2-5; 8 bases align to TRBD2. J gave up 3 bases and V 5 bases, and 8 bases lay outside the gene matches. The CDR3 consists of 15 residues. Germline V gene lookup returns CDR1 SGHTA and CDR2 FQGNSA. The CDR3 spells CASSLRGTREETQYF. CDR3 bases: TGTGCCAGCAGCCTGCGAGGGACTAGGGAAGAGACCCAGTACTTC.

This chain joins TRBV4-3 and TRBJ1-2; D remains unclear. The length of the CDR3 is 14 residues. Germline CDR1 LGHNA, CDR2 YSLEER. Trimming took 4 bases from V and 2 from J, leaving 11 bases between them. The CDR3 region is CASSPFLANYGYTF. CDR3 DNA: TGCGCCAGCAGCCCCTTTTTAGCGAACTATGGCTACACCTTC.